Shown below are 8 T cell receptor beta chains from a single sample sequenced in a study of shared clonotypes between healthy human individuals. TCRdb's table, derived via immunoSEQ multiplex PCR, lists solely in-frame clones and lacks some. This sample has 780,000 or so clones, with 55% to 80% found just once. Sequenced: memory CD4+ T cells sorted from blood. Noted subset: CD45RA-negative fraction. The receptor source for this set is a young woman in good health.

The chain combines TRBV29-1 with TRBJ1-4; 8 bases match TRBD1. Germline values: CDR1 SQVTM, CDR2 ANQGSEA. The CDR3 length is 11 residues. Germline trimming cut 6 bases from V and 8 bases from J; bases unmatched to any gene: 2. DNA for the CDR3: TGCAGCGTCGGACAGGGCGAAAAACTGTTTTTT. It codes for CSVGQGEKLFF.

This clone appeared many times. The CDR3: CASSPGGGVASSYNEQFF. Written as DNA, the CDR3 is TGTGCCAGCAGCCCGGGAGGGGGGGTCGCGTCCTCCTACAATGAGCAGTTCTTC. The V and J genes are TRBV7-8 and TRBJ2-1; 8 nucleotides match TRBD2. There are 18 residues in the CDR3. With V trimmed by 5 bases and J by 0 bases, 12 bases remained unmatched. Germline CDR1 SGHVS, CDR2 FQNEAQ.

The V gene is TRBV27, the J gene TRBJ1-2; the D gene is possibly TRBD1 (5 bases). Germline assignment: CDR1 MNHEY and CDR2 SMNVEV (reference sequence). CDR3 length: 15 amino acids. V lost 3 bases and J 2 bases, leaving 13 bases between the germline ends. CDR3 sequence (DNA): TGTGCCAGCAGTTTGTTTGCCGGACAAAACTATGGCTACACCTTC. This sequence encodes CASSLFAGQNYGYTF.

A word on this clone: This may come from a read error, since a much larger clone is one base off. This chain connects TRBV7-3 to TRBJ2-2, with TRBD2 matching over 11 bases. The CDR3 is 15 residues long. V dropped 1 base and J dropped 5; count of bases not matched to a gene: 0. Germline V gives CDR1 SGHTA, CDR2 FQGTGA. For the CDR3, the DNA is TGTGCCAGCAGCTTAAGACTAGCGGGAACCGGGGAGCTGTTTTTT. It codes for CASSLRLAGTGELFF.

This clone was found once. The chain carries TRBV6-6 and TRBJ1-1; no definite D call. The CDR3 is made up of 16 amino acids. Germline assignment: CDR1 MNHNY and CDR2 SVGAGI (reference sequence). V was pared by 0 bases and J by 0 bases, with 11 bases between. The CDR3: CASSYSPGVMNTEAFF. CDR3 bases: TGTGCCAGCAGTTACTCGCCAGGCGTAATGAACACTGAAGCTTTCTTT.

The rearrangement links TRBV2 to TRBJ1-2, with no clear D. Per germline, CDR1 SNHLY and CDR2 FYNNEI. V was clipped by 7 bases and J by 0 bases, with 9 bases between them. CDR3 length: 13 residues. CDR3 in DNA: TGTGCCAGCAACGTACAGCCTAACTATGGCTACACCTTC. Encoded protein: CASNVQPNYGYTF.

This clone was seen repeatedly, ten times or more. The CDR3 region has the DNA TGTGCCAGTAGTCGGGTGTTCTCCGACACCGGGGAGCTGTTTTTT. Protein sequence: CASSRVFSDTGELFF. The chain is built from TRBV19 and TRBJ2-2; no clear D. CDR1 is LNHDA, CDR2 SQIVND, per germline (reference sequence). The V gene lost 5 bases and the J gene lost 3 bases, with 13 bases spanning the gap. The length of the CDR3 is 15 residues. Using reference TRBV19 and TRBJ2-2 for the parts outside the CDR3, the full variable domain is DGGITQSPKYLFRKEGQNVTLSCEQNLNHDAMYWYRQDPGQGLRLIYYSQIVNDFQKGDIAEGYSVSREKKESFPLTVTSAQKNPTAFYLCASSRVFSDTGELFFGEGSRLTVL.

This clone was detected ten times or more. The genes are TRBV6-4 and TRBJ2-2; the D gene is possibly TRBD1 (6 bases). This CDR3 is built from 14 residues. Germline V gene data show CDR1 as MRHNA and CDR2 as SNTAGT. The V and J ends lost 5 bases and 3 bases respectively, with 10 bases between them. CDR3 amino acids: CASSISGDTGELFF. The CDR3 region has the DNA TGTGCCAGCAGTATCTCAGGGGACACCGGGGAGCTGTTTTTT.